This T cell receptor (beta chain) is from a study of blood T cells in healthy people across ages. Every sample had a minimum of 6 million PBMCs isolated. Study-wide results and limits: Roughly linear age-related decline in beta diversity appeared, significant by age approximately 40.

CDR3 length: 13 amino acids. Per germline, CDR1 ENHRY and CDR2 SYGVKD. V gave up 4 bases and J gave up 6 bases, with 13 bases separating them. Many counts were recorded for this clonotype. What it binds is not known. The second PCR ran roughly 7 to 11 cycles with a sample-barcoded 5' primer and J-beta primers. TCRdb reanalysed the 5' RACE reads using MiXCR and keeps one entry per CDR3 protein. The sample includes hundreds of thousands of distinct CDR3 sequences, around 28% of them seen just once. This TCR came from a woman at least 80 years old in good health. The sequenced sample consisted of blood. The rearrangement uses TRBV10-3 and TRBJ2-7, with D unclear. The CDR3 bases are TGTGCCATCAGTGGTCCTAAGTCGTTCGAGCAGTACTTC. Its protein is CAISGPKSFEQYF.